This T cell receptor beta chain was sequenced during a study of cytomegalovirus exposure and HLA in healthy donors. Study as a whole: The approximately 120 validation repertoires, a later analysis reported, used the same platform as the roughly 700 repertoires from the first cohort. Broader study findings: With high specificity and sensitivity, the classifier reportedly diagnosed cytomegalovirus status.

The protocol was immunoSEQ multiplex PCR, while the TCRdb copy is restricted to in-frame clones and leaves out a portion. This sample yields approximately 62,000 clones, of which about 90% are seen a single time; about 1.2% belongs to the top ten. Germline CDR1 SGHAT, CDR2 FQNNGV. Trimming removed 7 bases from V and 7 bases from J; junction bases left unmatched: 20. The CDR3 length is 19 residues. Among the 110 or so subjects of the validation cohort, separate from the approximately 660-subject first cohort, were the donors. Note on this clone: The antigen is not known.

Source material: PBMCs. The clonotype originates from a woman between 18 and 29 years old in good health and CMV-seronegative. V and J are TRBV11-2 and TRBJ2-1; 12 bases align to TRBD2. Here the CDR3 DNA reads TGTGCCAGCAAAAGGCCCGGGGCTGACGGGACTAGCGGGTCTAATGAGCAGTTCTTC. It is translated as CASKRPGADGTSGSNEQFF. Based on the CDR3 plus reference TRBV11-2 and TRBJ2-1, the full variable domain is EAGVAQSPRYKIIEKRQSVAFWCNPISGHATLYWYQQILGQGPKLLIQFQNNGVVDDSQLPKDRFSAERLKGVDSTLKIQPAKLEDSAVYLCASKRPGADGTSGSNEQFFGPGTRLTVL.